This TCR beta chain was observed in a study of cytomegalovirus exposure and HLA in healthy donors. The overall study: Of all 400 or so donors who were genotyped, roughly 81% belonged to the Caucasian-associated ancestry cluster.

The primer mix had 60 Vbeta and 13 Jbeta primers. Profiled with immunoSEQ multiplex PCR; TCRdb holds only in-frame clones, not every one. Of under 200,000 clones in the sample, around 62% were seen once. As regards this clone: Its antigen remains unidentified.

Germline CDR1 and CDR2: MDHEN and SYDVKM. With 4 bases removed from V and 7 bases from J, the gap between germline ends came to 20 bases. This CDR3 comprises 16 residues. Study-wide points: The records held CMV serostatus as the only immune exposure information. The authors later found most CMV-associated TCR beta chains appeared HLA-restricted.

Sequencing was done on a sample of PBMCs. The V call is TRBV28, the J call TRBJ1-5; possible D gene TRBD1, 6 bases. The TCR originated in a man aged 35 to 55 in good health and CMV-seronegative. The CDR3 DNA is TGTGCCAGCAGTTACGATAGACAGGTCTGGGACCAGCCCCAGCATTTT. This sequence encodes CASSYDRQVWDQPQHF.